This entry describes one T cell receptor (beta chain). These data originate in a study of cytomegalovirus exposure and HLA in healthy donors. Sequencing used immunoSEQ multiplex PCR; TCRdb keeps in-frame clones, though not all of them. The table has a few hundred thousand clones, 90% seen once. CDR1 is MDHEN and CDR2 is SYDVKM in the germline V gene. The CDR3 is made up of 13 amino acids. V was trimmed by 6 bases and J by 4 bases, leaving 10 bases between them. Sequencing was done on a sample of PBMCs. The chain uses TRBV28 and TRBJ1-5, with D maybe TRBD1 (6 bases). The TCR was taken from a woman between 18 and 29 years old in good health and CMV-seronegative. The CDR3 nucleotides are TGTGCCAGCAGACCGCAGGGGAATCAGCCCCAGCATTTT. Protein: CASRPQGNQPQHF.